Given below is one T cell receptor beta chain in context. Its matching antigen is unknown. These data originate in a study of cytomegalovirus exposure and HLA in healthy donors. There are 15 residues in the CDR3. The germline V gene encodes CDR1 SGHRS and CDR2 YFSETQ. V dropped 0 bases and J dropped 2 bases, with 9 bases sitting between them. Findings and limits, study-wide: Researchers reported in a later analysis that a missense DCLRE1C variant was tied to TCR beta V- and J-gene trimming.

The PCR used 60 Vbeta and 13 Jbeta primers. Profiled with immunoSEQ multiplex PCR; TCRdb holds only in-frame clones, not every one. The data contain more than 150,000 clones, 65% to 80% of them singletons. This receptor was taken from a woman in her 40s in good health and CMV-seropositive. The sample consisted of PBMCs. The J gene is TRBJ1-3, the V gene TRBV5-1, with a weak D call TRBD1 (5 bases). CDR3 DNA: TGCGCCAGCAGCTTGGTTCCAGGGCCTGGAAACACCATATATTTT. Its translation is CASSLVPGPGNTIYF.